The sequence of this TCR beta chain was determined in a study of T cells in Graves' hyperthyroidism and ophthalmopathy. Patients having uncontrolled infection, another autoimmune disease, pregnancy or lactation were not included. Diagnostic decisions used clinical symptoms, serum thyroxine and TRAb, thyroid ultrasound and orbital computed tomography. This clonotype showed up many times. Its target is unknown. Amplification of TCR beta CDR3 regions used RNA as the template. In the first-round RT-PCR of the TCR CDR3, the HTBI primer set was used. Each CDR3 protein gets one entry after TCRdb re-called the multiplex PCR reads with MiXCR. The table has 640,000 or so distinct CDR3 sequences, approximately 15% seen once. Study results and caveats: In blood, most of the thyroid clonotypes expanded above 0.001 were also present.

V lost 0 bases and J 0 bases, leaving 6 bases between the germline ends. This CDR3 is 14 amino acids long. The germline V gene has CDR1 MGHRA and CDR2 YSYEKL. The sample consisted of blood. The rearrangement links TRBV4-1 to TRBJ2-7, with D possibly being TRBD1 (5 bases). This TCR was sampled from a woman aged 40 to 49 with Graves' ophthalmopathy. The CDR3 DNA is TGCGCCAGCAGCCAAGAGGACAACTCCTACGAGCAGTACTTC. It codes for CASSQEDNSYEQYF.